These 20 T cell receptor beta chains were all obtained from the same sample, sequenced in a study of T cells in narcolepsy. Assay used: immunoSEQ multiplex PCR; TCRdb lists only in-frame clones, some missing. There are 30,000 or so clones in the sample; approximately 85% occur only once, and less than 1.2% lies in the top ten. The sequencing input was CD45RA- memory CD4+ T cells from PBMCs. These receptors were taken from a human donor with narcolepsy.

The chain joins TRBV30 to TRBJ1-2; possibly TRBD1 for D (6 bases). Germline V gene sequence: CDR1 GTSNPN, CDR2 SVGIG (reference sequence). The CDR3 spans 12 residues. Deletions cut 2 bases from V and 7 bases from J, with 11 bases between. CDR3 amino acids: CAWSQQGGGYTF. CDR3 nucleotide sequence: TGTGCCTGGAGTCAACAGGGAGGTGGCTACACCTTC. The complete variable domain, with remaining parts taken from reference TRBV30 and TRBJ1-2, reads SQTIHQWPATLVQPVGSPLSLECTVEGTSNPNLYWYRQAAGRGLQLLFYSVGIGQISSEVPQNLSASRPQDRQFILSSKKLLLSDSGFYLCAWSQQGGGYTFGSGTRLTVV.

V is TRBV19 and J is TRBJ1-1; D possibly corresponds to TRBD1 (5 bases). The CDR3 contains 16 residues. Germline V gene data show CDR1 as LNHDA and CDR2 as SQIVND (reference sequence). Trimming pared 6 bases from V and 7 bases from J, leaving 24 bases between. The CDR3 region has the DNA TGTGCCAGTAGGCTCAAACCAGGGTCTACTAGCGTTGAAGCTTTCTTT. Translation: CASRLKPGSTSVEAFF.

V usage is TRBV18 and J usage is TRBJ2-5, with D unclear. Trimming removed 3 bases from V and 4 bases from J, with 6 bases in between. CDR1 is KGHSH and CDR2 is LQKENI in the germline V gene. The CDR3 sequence is 12 residues long. The CDR3 coding sequence is TGTGCCAGCTCACCGGCAGCAGAGACCCAGTACTTC. This sequence encodes CASSPAAETQYF.

V usage is TRBV29-1 and J usage is TRBJ1-2; D not certain. Deletions cut 7 bases from V and 1 base from J, with 7 bases between. This CDR3 is 11 amino acids long. The germline CDR1 and CDR2 sequences are SQVTM and ANQGSEA. The CDR3 reads CSAHINYGYTF. CDR3 DNA: TGCAGCGCTCACATTAACTATGGCTACACCTTC.

The genes are TRBV6-1 and TRBJ1-5; D remains ambiguous. The CDR3 sequence is 16 residues long. Germline V gene sequence: CDR1 MNHNS, CDR2 SASEGT. V gave up 4 bases and J gave up 0 bases, with 13 bases separating them. CDR3 residues: CASSALTRPSNQPQHF. In DNA, the CDR3 is TGTGCCAGCAGTGCCTTGACACGACCTAGCAATCAGCCCCAGCATTTT.

This chain uses TRBV7-8 with TRBJ2-7, with D perhaps matching TRBD2 (5 bases). V gave up 2 bases and J gave up 0 bases, with 8 bases separating them. Looked up from germline, CDR1 is SGHVS and CDR2 is FQNEAQ. The CDR3 is made up of 14 amino acids. The CDR3 loop reads CASSLSGYSYEQYF. Here the CDR3 DNA reads TGTGCCAGCAGCTTAAGCGGATACTCCTACGAGCAGTACTTC.

The table lists this clone with a few counts. J is TRBJ1-2 and V is TRBV4-1; 7 bases fit TRBD1. Trimming at V came to 0 bases and at J to 3 bases, leaving 7 bases not matched to a gene. Germline loops: CDR1 MGHRA, CDR2 YSYEKL. CDR3 length: 16 residues. CDR3: CASSQDPQGVDYGYTF. CDR3 nucleotides: TGCGCCAGCAGCCAAGACCCTCAGGGGGTGGACTATGGCTACACCTTC.

The chain couples TRBV7-8 to TRBJ2-5; D might be TRBD2 (5 bases). This CDR3 has 15 amino acids. V lost 5 bases and J 1 base, leaving 14 bases between the germline ends. Germline V gives CDR1 SGHVS, CDR2 FQNEAQ. The CDR3 reads CASSIIRGSQETQYF. The CDR3 nucleotides read TGTGCCAGCAGCATAATCCGGGGTTCCCAAGAGACCCAGTACTTC.

The chain combines TRBV2 with TRBJ2-3; D is perhaps TRBD2 (6 bases). The V gene lost 6 bases and the J gene lost 9 bases, with 16 bases spanning the gap. CDR3 length: 13 residues. Germline V gives CDR1 SNHLY, CDR2 FYNNEI. The CDR3 region has the DNA TGTGCCAGCAGACCAAGGGACTCCTTCACGCAGTATTTT. Its protein is CASRPRDSFTQYF.

In this sample, this clone turned up a few times. The rearrangement links TRBV5-1 to TRBJ1-2, with D unclear. CDR1 and CDR2 (germline): SGHRS, YFSETQ. The length of the CDR3 is 11 residues. Trimming shortened V by 5 bases and J by 4 bases, and 6 bases separated the two germline ends. This CDR3 reads CASSEGYGYTF. In DNA, the CDR3 is TGCGCCAGCAGTGAGGGCTATGGCTACACCTTC.

The chain uses TRBV6-6 and TRBJ2-7; 8 bases are shared with TRBD1. There are 16 residues in the CDR3. V shed 2 bases and J 5 bases; nucleotides not matched to a gene: 11. Germline CDR1 MNHNY, CDR2 SVGAGI (reference sequence). CDR3 sequence: CASSYRPDREMDEQYF. For the CDR3, the DNA is TGTGCCAGCAGTTACCGACCGGACAGGGAAATGGACGAGCAGTACTTC.

V is TRBV13 and J is TRBJ1-2, with 9 positions matching TRBD1. CDR3 length: 14 residues. Germline-derived CDR1 and CDR2 are PRHDT and FYEKMQ (reference sequence). The V segment lost 5 bases and the J segment 8 bases; nucleotides outside the gene matches: 9. CDR3 residues: CASSKGQGQAGYTF. In DNA form, the CDR3 reads TGTGCCAGCAGCAAGGGACAGGGCCAGGCCGGCTACACCTTC.

This clone was recorded only once. This chain joins TRBV28 and TRBJ1-2; D gene unclear. CDR3 length: 14 residues. The ends were cut back, 2 bases at V and 0 bases at J, with 7 bases in the middle. Germline lookup yields CDR1 MDHEN and CDR2 SYDVKM. The CDR3 DNA follows: TGTGCCAGCAGTTTAACAGTCACTAACTATGGCTACACCTTC. This encodes CASSLTVTNYGYTF.

J is TRBJ1-4 and V is TRBV28; TRBD1 aligns across 7 bases. V lost 5 bases, J lost 2 bases, and 5 bases stayed unmatched. The CDR3 has 15 residues. Germline values: CDR1 MDHEN, CDR2 SYDVKM. CDR3 nucleotides: TGTGCCAGCAGTCGGGACAGTTCGACTAATGAAAAACTGTTTTTT. Translating it yields CASSRDSSTNEKLFF.

This chain links TRBV7-2 with TRBJ2-5, with 8 nucleotides matching TRBD2. This CDR3 region has 16 residues. Germline loops: CDR1 SGHTA, CDR2 FQGNSA. The V and J ends lost 1 base and 6 bases, in that order; junction bases with no gene match: 10. CDR3 DNA sequence: TGTGCCAGCAGCTTAGTCTCTTGGACTAGCACCCAGACCCAGTACTTC. This gives the protein CASSLVSWTSTQTQYF.

The chain uses TRBV7-2 and TRBJ1-3; D is unresolved. Germline V gene lookup returns CDR1 SGHTA and CDR2 FQGNSA. CDR3 size: 16 residues. Trimming removed 5 bases at V and 11 bases at J, with 25 bases between. The CDR3 bases are TGTGCCAGCAGCCGTGACGATTACCGAGGCGTAGGAGCCATATATTTT. Its translation: CASSRDDYRGVGAIYF.

This chain joins TRBV11-2 and TRBJ2-4; tentative D call: TRBD1 (5 bases). CDR1 and CDR2 (germline): SGHAT, FQNNGV. V was cut by 1 base and J by 1 base, with 5 bases left in between. CDR3 length: 14 residues. The CDR3 DNA reads as TGTGCCAGCAGCTTAGCAGGGGCCAAAAACATTCAGTACTTC. This encodes CASSLAGAKNIQYF.

This clone was recorded only once. This sequence joins TRBV6-5 and TRBJ2-1; possible D gene TRBD1, 5 bases. CDR3 size: 14 residues. V was clipped by 8 bases and J by 0 bases, with 11 bases between them. The germline V gene encodes CDR1 MNHEY and CDR2 SVGAGI. CDR3 protein: CASGRGSSYNEQFF. CDR3 DNA sequence: TGTGCCAGCGGAAGGGGAAGCTCCTACAATGAGCAGTTCTTC.

This chain connects TRBV9 to TRBJ1-4, with 7 bases identical to TRBD1. CDR1 is SGDLS and CDR2 is YYNGEE in the germline V gene. The CDR3 has 16 residues. Trimming removed 4 bases from V and 7 bases from J; junction bases left unmatched: 13. The CDR3 sequence: CASSLGIQGYGEKLFF. CDR3 nucleotide sequence: TGTGCCAGCAGCCTGGGGATACAGGGGTACGGTGAAAAACTGTTTTTT.

V and J are TRBV7-3 and TRBJ2-5, with 12 bases aligning to TRBD2. V lost 5 bases and J lost 5; bases outside the gene matches: 9. The CDR3 contains 16 residues. CDR1 and CDR2 (germline): SGHTA, FQGTGA. CDR3 sequence reads: CASSPTPLAGGETQYF. The CDR3 DNA reads TGTGCCAGCAGCCCCACTCCTCTAGCGGGGGGGGAGACCCAGTACTTC.